The following is a TCR beta chain sequence with its context. The assay was immunoSEQ multiplex PCR, and TCRdb's table has in-frame clones only and misses some. The sample lists approximately 61,000 clones, approximately 88% occurring once. This entry comes from a study of T cell changes during pregnancy in multiple sclerosis. The CDR3 is 17 amino acids. Germline CDR1 and CDR2: SGHDT and YYEEEE. V trimming: 4 bases; J trimming: 0 bases; junction bases outside the gene matches: 4. The sequences come from peripheral blood, collected in the first trimester of pregnancy. The genes are TRBV5-6 and TRBJ2-3; the match to TRBD2 covers 14 bases. The sequence was obtained from a female donor with multiple sclerosis, enrolled in a pregnancy study. CDR3: CASSRGLAGVSTDTQYF. Written as DNA, the CDR3 is TGTGCCAGCAGCAGGGGACTAGCGGGAGTCAGCACAGATACGCAGTATTTT.